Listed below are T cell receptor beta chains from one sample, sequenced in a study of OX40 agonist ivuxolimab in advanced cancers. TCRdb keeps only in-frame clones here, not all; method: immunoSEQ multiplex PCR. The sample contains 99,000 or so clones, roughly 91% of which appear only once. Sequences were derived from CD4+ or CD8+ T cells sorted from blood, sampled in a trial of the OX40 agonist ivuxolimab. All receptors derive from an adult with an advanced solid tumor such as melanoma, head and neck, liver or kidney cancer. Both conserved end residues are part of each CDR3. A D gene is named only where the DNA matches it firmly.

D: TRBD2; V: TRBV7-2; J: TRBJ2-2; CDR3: CASRSGTSGSVGTGELFF
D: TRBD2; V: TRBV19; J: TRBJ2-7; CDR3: CASSGGLAWDEQYF
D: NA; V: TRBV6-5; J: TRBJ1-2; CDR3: CASSLRTALGYTF
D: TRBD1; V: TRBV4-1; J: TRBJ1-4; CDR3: CASSQDRRDRGQEKLFF
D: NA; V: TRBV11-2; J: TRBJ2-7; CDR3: CASSFGPLSYEQYF
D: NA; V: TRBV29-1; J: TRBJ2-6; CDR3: CSVKQVSGANVLTF
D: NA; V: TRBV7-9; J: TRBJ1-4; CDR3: CASSQDRLTAKLFF
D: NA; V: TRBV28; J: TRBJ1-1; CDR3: CASRTETTEAFF
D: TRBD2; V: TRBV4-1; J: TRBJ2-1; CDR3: CASSQAVTSEYNEQFF
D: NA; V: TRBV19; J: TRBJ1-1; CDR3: CASRKVDGTRDTEAFF
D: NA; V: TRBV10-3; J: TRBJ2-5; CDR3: CAITQGLAETQYF
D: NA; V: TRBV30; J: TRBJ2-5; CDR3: CAWMNRGLEETQYF
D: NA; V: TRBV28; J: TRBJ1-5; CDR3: CASSSPWPQHF
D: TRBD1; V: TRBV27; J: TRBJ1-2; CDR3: CASSLRTGGLNYGYTF
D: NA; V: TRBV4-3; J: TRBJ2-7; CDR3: CASSQEGGNEQYF
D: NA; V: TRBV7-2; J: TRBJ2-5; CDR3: CASRKTPQETQYF
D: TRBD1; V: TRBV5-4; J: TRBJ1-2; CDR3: CASSFGTGSYGYTF
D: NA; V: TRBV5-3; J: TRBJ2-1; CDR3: CARSSTRVRYNEQFF
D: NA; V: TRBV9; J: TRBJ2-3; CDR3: CASSPGISGARTDTQYF
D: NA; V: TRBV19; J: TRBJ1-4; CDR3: CASSKLSATNEKLFF
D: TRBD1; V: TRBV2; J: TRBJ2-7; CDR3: CASSRQGVAYEQYF
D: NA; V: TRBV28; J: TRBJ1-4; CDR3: CASIRALNEKLFF
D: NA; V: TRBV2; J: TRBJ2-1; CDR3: CATSSASYNEQFF
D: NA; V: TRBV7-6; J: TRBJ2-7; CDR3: CASSLTGRDTYEQYF
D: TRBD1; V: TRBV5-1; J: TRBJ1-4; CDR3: CASSLAGLQGGNEKLFF
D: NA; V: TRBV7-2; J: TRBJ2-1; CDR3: CASSLSAVGNEQFF
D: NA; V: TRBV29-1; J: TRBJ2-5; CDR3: CSVEGTRETQYF
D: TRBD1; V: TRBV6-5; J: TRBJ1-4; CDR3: CASSMTGGSEKLFF
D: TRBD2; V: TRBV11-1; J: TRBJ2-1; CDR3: CASSLLTSGTANEQFF
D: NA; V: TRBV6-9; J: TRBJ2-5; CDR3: CASKRETQYF
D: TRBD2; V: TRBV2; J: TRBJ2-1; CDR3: CASRKQAGVSYNEQFF
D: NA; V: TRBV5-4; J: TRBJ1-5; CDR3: CASSLGTNQPQHF
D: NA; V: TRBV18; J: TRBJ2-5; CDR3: CASSPERGETQYF
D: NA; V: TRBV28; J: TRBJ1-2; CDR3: CASSSPPNYGYTF
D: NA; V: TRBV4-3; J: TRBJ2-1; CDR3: CASSQDWGGSEQFF